The 11 T cell receptor beta chains in this list originate from one sample, sequenced in a study of CD8 T cells in ankylosing spondylitis. Overall study findings and caveats: About 8 highly homologous variants made up a TCR beta motif that seemed to typify ankylosing spondylitis blood.

TCRdb itself ran the 5' RACE reads through MiXCR, one entry per CDR3 protein. The sample has some 800,000 distinct CDR3 sequences; 12% are singletons. Their antigens remain unidentified. Sequencing used blood, either unsorted or a sorted T cell fraction (not recorded which). The receptors originated from a male donor with ankylosing spondylitis.

This clonotype was counted only a few times. This chain joins TRBV5-1 and TRBJ2-7; D possibly corresponds to TRBD2 (6 bases). The CDR3 length is 13 residues. CDR1 is SGHRS and CDR2 is YFSETQ in the germline V gene. V lost 0 bases and J lost 3, with 7 bases in between. CDR3 protein: CASSLVGLYEQYF. CDR3 coding DNA: TGCGCCAGCAGCTTGGTGGGACTCTACGAGCAGTACTTC.

The table lists this clonotype with many counts. The gene calls are TRBV5-1 and TRBJ2-2; D is ambiguous. Germline CDR1 and CDR2: SGHRS and YFSETQ. The CDR3 length is 14 residues. With 5 bases removed from V and 0 bases from J, the gap between germline ends came to 8 bases. CDR3 in DNA: TGCGCCAGCAGTAGGGCAGCGAACACCGGGGAGCTGTTTTTT. The encoded protein is CASSRAANTGELFF.

This clonotype has at least ten counts. The chain carries TRBV12-3 or TRBV12-4 and TRBJ1-2; D might be TRBD1 (6 bases). V lost 6 bases and J lost 4, with 18 bases in between. The length of the CDR3 is 15 residues. In nucleotides, the CDR3 is TGTGCCAGCAGCCCAAGGCAGGGGCTTGGCTATGGCTACACCTTC. Its protein is CASSPRQGLGYGYTF.

V gene TRBV21-1 combines with J gene TRBJ2-5; the table gives TRBD2 as D, unverified against the DNA. TRBV21-1 is a pseudogene locus. This CDR3 is built from 18 residues. In DNA, the CDR3 is TGTGCCAGCAGCAAAATACTAGCGGGGGGGGCAGTCCAAGAGACCCAGTACTTC. Translating gives CASSKILAGGAVQETQYF.

This clonotype was counted ten times or more. This chain links TRBV10-3 with TRBJ2-5; 9 bases agree with TRBD1. The CDR3 sequence is 14 residues long. The V segment lost 6 bases and the J segment 3 bases; nucleotides outside the gene matches: 5. CDR1 and CDR2 (germline): ENHRY, SYGVKD. The CDR3 DNA follows: TGTGCCATCAGACAGGGGGCGACGGAAGAGACCCAGTACTTC. Protein sequence: CAIRQGATEETQYF.

This clonotype was recorded at least ten times. The chain is built from TRBV29-1 and TRBJ2-3; TRBD2 agrees at 8 bases. CDR3 length equals 14 residues. The V gene end was trimmed by 8 bases and the J gene end by 4 bases; junction bases not matched to a gene: 11. CDR1 and CDR2 (germline): SQVTM, ANQGSEA. The CDR3 sequence: CSFWTSRRADTQYF. CDR3 nucleotides: TGCAGCTTTTGGACTAGCAGAAGGGCAGATACGCAGTATTTT.

This clonotype was detected ten times or more. The chain joins TRBV12-3 or TRBV12-4 to TRBJ1-1, with a possible D match to TRBD1 (6 bases). The CDR3 loop spans 13 amino acids. Trimming cost V 6 bases and J 4 bases, with 12 bases left between them. Here the CDR3 reads CASSATGITEAFF. The CDR3 DNA reads TGTGCCAGCAGCGCCACAGGGATCACTGAAGCTTTCTTT.

This clonotype came up a few times. V is TRBV7-2 and J is TRBJ1-2; 8 positions match TRBD1. Looked up from germline, CDR1 is SGHTA and CDR2 is FQGNSA. The CDR3 extends over 14 amino acids. V was clipped by 3 bases and J by 8 bases; unmatched bases: 8. The CDR3 region is CASSFYDRGEGYTF. CDR3 sequence (DNA): TGTGCCAGCAGCTTCTACGACAGGGGAGAAGGCTACACCTTC. Complete variable domain (other parts from reference TRBV7-2 and TRBJ1-2): GAGVSQSPSNKVTEKGKDVELRCDPISGHTALYWYRQSLGQGLEFLIYFQGNSAPDKSGLPSDRFSAERTGGSVSTLTIQRTQQEDSAVYLCASSFYDRGEGYTFGSGTRLTVV.

This clonotype was counted between two and nine times. The gene calls are TRBV12-3 or TRBV12-4 and TRBJ2-3, with 9 bases lining up with TRBD2. The CDR3 spans 17 residues. V shed 1 base, J shed 5 bases, and the junction held 10 bases outside the gene matches. The CDR3 DNA is TGTGCCAGCAGTTTAGAGTCCAGCGGAGCGGGGGGAGATACGCAGTATTTT. Residues: CASSLESSGAGGDTQYF.

This chain joins TRBV4-3 and TRBJ2-1; D perhaps matches TRBD2 (5 bases). The V end lost 2 bases, the J end lost 7 bases, and 9 bases lay between the germline ends. The CDR3 is 13 residues long. Per germline, CDR1 LGHNA and CDR2 YSLEER. CDR3 amino acids: CASSQWGANEQFF. The CDR3 DNA reads TGCGCCAGCAGCCAATGGGGAGCAAATGAGCAGTTCTTC.

The chain combines TRBV12-3 or TRBV12-4 with TRBJ1-2, with TRBD1 matching 7 bases. With 4 bases clipped from V and 7 bases from J, the junction kept 9 bases outside the gene matches. There are 14 residues in the CDR3. CDR3 nucleotide sequence: TGTGCCAGCAGTTCACAGGGGTCTCGCCTTGGCTACACCTTC. This encodes CASSSQGSRLGYTF.